A selection of T cell receptor beta chains follows, all from one sample in a study of shared clonotypes between healthy human individuals. Assay: immunoSEQ multiplex PCR; the TCRdb copy retains only in-frame clones and omits some. The sample shows about 510,000 clones, about 75% of them seen only once. Sequenced sample: PBMCs. These receptors all come from a woman in her 40s in good health. Some clones in this sample may be carry-over from other donors' samples. Both conserved end residues are part of each CDR3. The D gene is left open where the match is weak. A clone size is listed for some rows: how often the clone was seen (once, few, many), or a class if it is expanded.

v_call	clone_size	j_call	d_call	cdr3_nt	cdr3_aa
TRBV30	NA	TRBJ2-1	TRBD2	TGTGCCTGGAGGCTAGCGGGAGCGGTTGAGCAGTTCTTC	CAWRLAGAVEQFF
TRBV6-4	few	TRBJ2-3	NA	TGTGCCAGCAGTGAGAGTGGCGGGGGCACAGATACGCAGTATTTT	CASSESGGGTDTQYF
TRBV7-8	NA	TRBJ2-7	TRBD2	TGTGCCAGCAGCTTAGTAGGCGGGAGGTCGGGCGAGCAGTACTTC	CASSLVGGRSGEQYF
TRBV10-3	NA	TRBJ1-1	NA	TGTGCCATCAGTGACGGGCAGTTCACTGAAGCTTTCTTT	CAISDGQFTEAFF
TRBV10-2	NA	TRBJ2-1	NA	TGCGCCAGCAGTGACTTTCTAGGGAGAAACAATGAGCAGTTCTTC	CASSDFLGRNNEQFF
TRBV5-4	NA	TRBJ2-7	TRBD2	TGTGCCAGCAGCGCTAGCGGGAGATACGAGCAGTACTTC	CASSASGRYEQYF
TRBV4-2	NA	TRBJ1-3	NA	TGTGCCAGCAGCCAAGTTAGCGGGGGAAACACCATATATTTT	CASSQVSGGNTIYF
TRBV11-1	NA	TRBJ2-3	TRBD1	TGTGCCAGCAGCCCACGGGACAGGGTCTTCGCAGATACGCAGTATTTT	CASSPRDRVFADTQYF
TRBV28	once	TRBJ2-3	TRBD2	TGTGCCAGCAGTCTTGGACTAGCGGGCTTACTAGGGGATACGCAGTATTTT	CASSLGLAGLLGDTQYF
TRBV28	NA	TRBJ2-3	NA	TGTGCCAGCGGCAGTGGGGTAGATACGCAGTATTTT	CASGSGVDTQYF
TRBV7-9	once	TRBJ1-4	NA	TGTGCCAGCAGCACTAGACAGACAACTAATGAAAAACTGTTTTTT	CASSTRQTTNEKLFF
TRBV5-6	NA	TRBJ2-3	TRBD2	TGTGCCAGCATCTCTAGCGGGAGGCGCACAGATACGCAGTATTTT	CASISSGRRTDTQYF
TRBV20-1	few	TRBJ1-4	NA	TGCAGTGCTAGTCGTTTTGAAAAACTGTTTTTT	CSASRFEKLFF
TRBV4-2	once	TRBJ2-7	TRBD2	TGTGCCAGCAGCCAAGATCAAGCGGGAGTAGGATACGAGCAGTACTTC	CASSQDQAGVGYEQYF
TRBV28	NA	TRBJ2-7	TRBD2	TGTGCCAGCAGCGAGGGACTAGCGGGAACAGGCGAGCAGTACTTC	CASSEGLAGTGEQYF
TRBV6-6	NA	TRBJ2-7	NA	TGTGCCAGCAGTTATGGGTTCGAGCAGTACTTC	CASSYGFEQYF
TRBV4-3	NA	TRBJ2-5	NA	TGCGCCAGCAGCCATTACCACGGGAGACCCCGAAGAACAGAGACCCAGTACTTC	CASSHYHGRPRRTETQYF
TRBV27	NA	TRBJ2-3	TRBD2	TGTGCCAGCAGGGGCGGGAGTTCCGATACGCAGTATTTT	CASRGGSSDTQYF
TRBV5-1	few	TRBJ2-1	TRBD1	TGCGCCAGCAGCTTGGCCACAGGGGGCCTACTTTACAATGAGCAGTTCTTC	CASSLATGGLLYNEQFF
TRBV7-9	NA	TRBJ1-1	NA	TGTGCCAGCAGTACTCAGGGAGGCACTGAAGCTTTCTTT	CASSTQGGTEAFF
TRBV4-2	NA	TRBJ2-1	TRBD2	TGTGCCAGCAGCCGGCTTGGACTAGTCGCGTACAATGAGCAGTTCTTC	CASSRLGLVAYNEQFF
TRBV7-2	NA	TRBJ2-2	NA	TGTGCCAGCAGCTTCGGGATTGGGTTCGGGGAGCTGTTTTTT	CASSFGIGFGELFF
TRBV5-1	few	TRBJ2-2	TRBD1	TGCGCCAGCAGCCCTTCCGGGACAGGGTTCGGGGAGCTGTTTTTT	CASSPSGTGFGELFF